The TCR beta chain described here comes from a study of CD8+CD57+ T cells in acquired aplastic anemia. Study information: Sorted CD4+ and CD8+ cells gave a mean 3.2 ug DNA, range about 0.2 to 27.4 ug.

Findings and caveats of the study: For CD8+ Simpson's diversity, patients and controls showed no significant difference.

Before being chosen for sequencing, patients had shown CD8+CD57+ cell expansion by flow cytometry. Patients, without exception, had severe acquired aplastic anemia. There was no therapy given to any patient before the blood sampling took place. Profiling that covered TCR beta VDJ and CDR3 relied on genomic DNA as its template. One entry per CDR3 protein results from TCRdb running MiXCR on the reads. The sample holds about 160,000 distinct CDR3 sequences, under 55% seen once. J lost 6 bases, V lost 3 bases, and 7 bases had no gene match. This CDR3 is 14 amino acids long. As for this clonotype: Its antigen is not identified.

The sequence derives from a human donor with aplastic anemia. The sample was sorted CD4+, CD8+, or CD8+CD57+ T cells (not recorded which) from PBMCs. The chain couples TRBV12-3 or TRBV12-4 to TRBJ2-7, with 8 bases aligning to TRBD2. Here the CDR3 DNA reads TGTGCCAGCAGTTTGCGGCTAGCGGGTAGCGAGCAGTACTTC. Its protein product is CASSLRLAGSEQYF.